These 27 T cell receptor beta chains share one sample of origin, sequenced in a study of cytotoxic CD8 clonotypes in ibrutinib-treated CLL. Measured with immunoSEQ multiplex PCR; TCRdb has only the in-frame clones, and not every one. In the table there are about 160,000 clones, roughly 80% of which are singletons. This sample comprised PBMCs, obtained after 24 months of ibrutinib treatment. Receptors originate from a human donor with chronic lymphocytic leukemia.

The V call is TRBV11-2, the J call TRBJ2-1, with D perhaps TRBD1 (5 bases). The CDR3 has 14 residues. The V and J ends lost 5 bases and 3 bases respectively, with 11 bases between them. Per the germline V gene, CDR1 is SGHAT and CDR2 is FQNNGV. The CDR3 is CASSEQESYNEQFF. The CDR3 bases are TGTGCCAGCAGCGAACAGGAGAGCTACAATGAGCAGTTCTTC.

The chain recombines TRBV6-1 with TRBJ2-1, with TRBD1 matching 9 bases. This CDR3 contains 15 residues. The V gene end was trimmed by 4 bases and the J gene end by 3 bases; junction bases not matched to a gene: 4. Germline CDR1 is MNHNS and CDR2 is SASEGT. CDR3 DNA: TGTGCCAGCAGTGCAACAGGGGGCATCTACAATGAGCAGTTCTTC. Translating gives CASSATGGIYNEQFF.

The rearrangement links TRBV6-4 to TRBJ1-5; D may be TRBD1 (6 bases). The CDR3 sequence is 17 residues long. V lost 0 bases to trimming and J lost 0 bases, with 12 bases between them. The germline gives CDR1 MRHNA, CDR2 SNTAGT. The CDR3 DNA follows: TGTGCCAGCAGTGACTCGGAGGGGGGGGATAGCAATCAGCCCCAGCATTTT. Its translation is CASSDSEGGDSNQPQHF.

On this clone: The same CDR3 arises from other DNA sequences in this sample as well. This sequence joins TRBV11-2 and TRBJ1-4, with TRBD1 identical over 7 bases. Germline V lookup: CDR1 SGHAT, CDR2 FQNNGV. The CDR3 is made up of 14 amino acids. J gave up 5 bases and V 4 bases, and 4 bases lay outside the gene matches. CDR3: CASSSTGLNEKLFF. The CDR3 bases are TGTGCCAGCAGCTCGACAGGGTTGAATGAAAAACTGTTTTTT. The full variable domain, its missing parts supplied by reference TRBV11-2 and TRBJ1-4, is EAGVAQSPRYKIIEKRQSVAFWCNPISGHATLYWYQQILGQGPKLLIQFQNNGVVDDSQLPKDRFSAERLKGVDSTLKIQPAKLEDSAVYLCASSSTGLNEKLFFGSGTQLSVL.

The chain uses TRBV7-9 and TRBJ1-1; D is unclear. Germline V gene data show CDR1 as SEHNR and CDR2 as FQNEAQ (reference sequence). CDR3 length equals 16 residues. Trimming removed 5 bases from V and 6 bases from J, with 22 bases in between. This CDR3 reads CASSRIIAAKRAEAFF. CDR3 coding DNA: TGTGCCAGCAGCCGCATCATAGCAGCGAAGAGGGCTGAAGCTTTCTTT.

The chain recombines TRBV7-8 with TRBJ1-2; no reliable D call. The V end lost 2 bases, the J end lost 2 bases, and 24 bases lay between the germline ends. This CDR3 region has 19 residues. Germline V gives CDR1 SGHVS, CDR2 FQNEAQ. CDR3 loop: CASSLSGNRLLIPNYGYTF. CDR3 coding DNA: TGTGCCAGCAGCTTATCAGGCAACCGACTCCTAATCCCCAACTATGGCTACACCTTC.

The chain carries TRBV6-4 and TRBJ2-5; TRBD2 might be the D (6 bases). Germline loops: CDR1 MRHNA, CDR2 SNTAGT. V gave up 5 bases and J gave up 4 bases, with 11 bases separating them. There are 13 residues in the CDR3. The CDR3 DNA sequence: TGTGCCAGCAGTAAGCGGGTTGGAGAGACCCAGTACTTC. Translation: CASSKRVGETQYF.

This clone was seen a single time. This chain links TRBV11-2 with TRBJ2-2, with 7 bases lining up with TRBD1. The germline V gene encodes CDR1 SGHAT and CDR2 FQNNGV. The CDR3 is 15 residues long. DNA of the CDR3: TGTGCGTCGGAGCCTGACAGGGTCAACACCGGGGAGCTGTTTTTT. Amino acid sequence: CASEPDRVNTGELFF.

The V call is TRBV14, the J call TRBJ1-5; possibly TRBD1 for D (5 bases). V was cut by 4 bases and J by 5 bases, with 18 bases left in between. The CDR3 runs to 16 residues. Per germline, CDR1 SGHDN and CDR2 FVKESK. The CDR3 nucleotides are TGTGCCAGCAGCCTCAGAGGGGCGACGGGTTATCAGCCCCAGCATTTT. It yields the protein CASSLRGATGYQPQHF.

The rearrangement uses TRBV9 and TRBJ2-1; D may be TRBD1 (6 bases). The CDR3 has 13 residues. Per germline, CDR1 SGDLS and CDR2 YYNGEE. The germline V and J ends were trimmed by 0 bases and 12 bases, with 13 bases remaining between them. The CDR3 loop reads CASSVGMGRGQFF. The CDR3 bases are TGTGCCAGCAGCGTAGGGATGGGCAGGGGGCAGTTCTTC.

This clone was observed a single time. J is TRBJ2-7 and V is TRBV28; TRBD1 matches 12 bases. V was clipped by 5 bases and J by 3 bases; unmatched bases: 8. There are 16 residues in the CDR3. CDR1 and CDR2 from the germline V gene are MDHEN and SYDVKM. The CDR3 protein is CASSPAGTGGLYEQYF. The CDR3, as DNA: TGTGCCAGCAGTCCGGCCGGGACAGGGGGCCTCTACGAGCAGTACTTC. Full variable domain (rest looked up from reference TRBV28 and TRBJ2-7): DVKVTQSSRYLVKRTGEKVFLECVQDMDHENMFWYRQDPGLGLRLIYFSYDVKMKEKGDIPEGYSVSREKKERFSLILESASTNQTSMYLCASSPAGTGGLYEQYFGPGTRLTVT.

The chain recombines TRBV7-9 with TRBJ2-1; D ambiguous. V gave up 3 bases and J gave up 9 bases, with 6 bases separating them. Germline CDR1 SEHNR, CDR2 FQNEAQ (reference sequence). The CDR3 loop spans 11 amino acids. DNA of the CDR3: TGTGCCAGCAGCTTTGATACTGAGCAGTTCTTC. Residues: CASSFDTEQFF. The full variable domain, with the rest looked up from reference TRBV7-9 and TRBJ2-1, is DTGVSQNPRHKITKRGQNVTFRCDPISEHNRLYWYRQTLGQGPEFLTYFQNEAQLEKSRLLSDRFSAERPKGSFSTLEIQRTEQGDSAMYLCASSFDTEQFFGPGTRLTVL.

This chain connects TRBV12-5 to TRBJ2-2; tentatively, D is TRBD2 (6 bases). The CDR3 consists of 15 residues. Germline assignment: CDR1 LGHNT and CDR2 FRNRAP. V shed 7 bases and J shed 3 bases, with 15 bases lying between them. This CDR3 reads CASARPGGDTGELFF. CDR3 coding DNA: TGTGCTAGTGCCCGCCCAGGAGGGGACACCGGGGAGCTGTTTTTT.

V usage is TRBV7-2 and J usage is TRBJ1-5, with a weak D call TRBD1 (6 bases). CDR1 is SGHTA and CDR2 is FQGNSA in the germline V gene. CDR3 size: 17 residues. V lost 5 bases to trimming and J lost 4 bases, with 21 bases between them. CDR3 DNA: TGTGCCAGCAGCGCCCGGACGGGGGCCCAGGGTAATCAGCCCCAGCATTTT. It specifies CASSARTGAQGNQPQHF.

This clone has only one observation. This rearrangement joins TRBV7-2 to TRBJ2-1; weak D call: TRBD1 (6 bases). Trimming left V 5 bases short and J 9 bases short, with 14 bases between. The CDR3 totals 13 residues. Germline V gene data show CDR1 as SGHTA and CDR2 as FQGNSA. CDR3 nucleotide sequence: TGTGCCAGCAGCACCTACAGGGTCGGTGAGCAGTTCTTC. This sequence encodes CASSTYRVGEQFF.

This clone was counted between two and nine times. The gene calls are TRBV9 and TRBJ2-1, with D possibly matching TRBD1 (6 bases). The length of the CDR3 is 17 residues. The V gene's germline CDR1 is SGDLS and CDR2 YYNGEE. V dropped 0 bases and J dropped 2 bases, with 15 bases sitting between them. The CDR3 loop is CASSVGPQGSTYNEQFF. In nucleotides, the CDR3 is TGTGCCAGCAGCGTAGGGCCTCAGGGGAGCACCTACAATGAGCAGTTCTTC.

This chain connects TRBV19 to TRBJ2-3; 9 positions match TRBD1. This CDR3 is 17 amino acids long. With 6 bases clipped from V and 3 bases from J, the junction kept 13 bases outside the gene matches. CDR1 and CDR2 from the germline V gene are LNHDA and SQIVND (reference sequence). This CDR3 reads CASRSGTGRIVTDTQYF. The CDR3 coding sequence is TGTGCCAGTAGGTCCGGGACAGGGAGAATTGTAACAGATACGCAGTATTTT.

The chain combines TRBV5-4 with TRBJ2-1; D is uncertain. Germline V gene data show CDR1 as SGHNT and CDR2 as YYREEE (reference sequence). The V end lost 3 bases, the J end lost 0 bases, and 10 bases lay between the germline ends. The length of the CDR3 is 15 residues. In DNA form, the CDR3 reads TGTGCCAGCAGCTCGTTAGCAGTCTCCTACAATGAGCAGTTCTTC. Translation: CASSSLAVSYNEQFF.

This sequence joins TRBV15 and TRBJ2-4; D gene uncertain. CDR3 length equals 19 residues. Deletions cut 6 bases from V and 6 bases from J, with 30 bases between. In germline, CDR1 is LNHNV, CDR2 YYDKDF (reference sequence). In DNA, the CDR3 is TGTGCCACCAGAAAAGACAAGCAGAGATTTTCTCCCTCTGGAAACATTCAGTACTTC. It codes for CATRKDKQRFSPSGNIQYF.

CDR3: CASSSGLASYEQYF. DNA of the CDR3: TGCGCCAGCAGCTCTGGACTAGCATCCTACGAGCAGTACTTC. V usage is TRBV5-1 and J usage is TRBJ2-7; 8 bases align to TRBD2. Germline values: CDR1 SGHRS, CDR2 YFSETQ. The V and J ends lost 3 bases and 1 base, in that order; junction bases with no gene match: 3. This CDR3 contains 14 residues.

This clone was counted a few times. CDR3 sequence reads: CASRSYYEQYF. The CDR3, as DNA: TGTGCCAGCCGATCATACTACGAGCAGTACTTC. The rearrangement links TRBV18 to TRBJ2-7; no clear D. The CDR3 covers 11 residues. The germline gives CDR1 KGHSH, CDR2 LQKENI. V lost 8 bases and J 3 bases, leaving 8 bases between the germline ends.

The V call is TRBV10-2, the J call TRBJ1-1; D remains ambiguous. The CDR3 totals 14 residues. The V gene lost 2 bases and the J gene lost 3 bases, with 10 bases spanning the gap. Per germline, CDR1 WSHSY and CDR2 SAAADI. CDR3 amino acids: CASSEGFRDTEAFF. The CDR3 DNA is TGCGCCAGCAGTGAGGGGTTCCGGGACACTGAAGCTTTCTTT.

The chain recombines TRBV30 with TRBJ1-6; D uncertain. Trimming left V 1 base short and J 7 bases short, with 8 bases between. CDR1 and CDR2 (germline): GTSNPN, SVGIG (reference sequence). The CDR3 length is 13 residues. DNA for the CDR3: TGTGCCTGGAGTGCCAGCCAGAATTCACCCCTCCACTTT. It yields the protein CAWSASQNSPLHF.

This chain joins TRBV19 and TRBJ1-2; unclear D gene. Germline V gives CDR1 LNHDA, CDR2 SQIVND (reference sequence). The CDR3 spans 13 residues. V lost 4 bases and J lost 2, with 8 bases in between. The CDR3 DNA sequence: TGTGCCAGTAGTACATACAAGAACTATGGCTACACCTTC. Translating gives CASSTYKNYGYTF.

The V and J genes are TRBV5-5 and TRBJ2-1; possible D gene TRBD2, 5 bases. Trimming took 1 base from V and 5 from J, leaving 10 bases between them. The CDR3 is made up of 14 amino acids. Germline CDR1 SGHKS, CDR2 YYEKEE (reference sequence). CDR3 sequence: CASSLQTRDNEQFF. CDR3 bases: TGTGCCAGCAGCTTGCAAACTAGAGACAATGAGCAGTTCTTC.

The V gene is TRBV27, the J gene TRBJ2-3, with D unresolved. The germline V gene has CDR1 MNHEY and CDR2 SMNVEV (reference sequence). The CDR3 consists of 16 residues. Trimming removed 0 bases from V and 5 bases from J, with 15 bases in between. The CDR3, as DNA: TGTGCCAGCAGTTTATCTCCAGCCTCCGTTATAGATACGCAGTATTTT. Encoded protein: CASSLSPASVIDTQYF.

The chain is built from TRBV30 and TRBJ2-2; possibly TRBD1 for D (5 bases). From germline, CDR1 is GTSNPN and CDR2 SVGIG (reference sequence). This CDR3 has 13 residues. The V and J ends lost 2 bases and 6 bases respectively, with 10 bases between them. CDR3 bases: TGTGCCTGGAGTCACGGACACCCCGGGGAGCTGTTTTTT. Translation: CAWSHGHPGELFF.